The clone carrying this T cell receptor beta chain showed up just a few times. Peripheral blood from each donor was collected in a volume of 9.5 to 10 milliliters. The data are from a study of blood T cells in healthy people across ages. V dropped 6 bases and J dropped 5; count of bases not matched to a gene: 8. Germline V gene lookup returns CDR1 MNHNY and CDR2 SVGAGI (reference sequence). The CDR3 runs to 14 residues. A second roughly 7 to 11 cycle PCR used barcoded and J-beta primers. All samples yielded 2.5 million or more CDR3-containing paired-end reads. TCRdb ran MiXCR on the 5' RACE reads and lists one entry per CDR3 protein. Here the sample spans some 850,000 distinct CDR3 sequences, 20% to 30% being singletons. The same specimen was also included in a second study, on T cells of mothers and their children. That paper notes: All RNA that had been extracted was used for cDNA synthesis at approximately 1.5 ug per 15 ul. In each mother, TCR beta CDR3 reads exceeded 10 million; in each child, they numbered several million.

This receptor was identified in a boy younger than 18 in good health. The genes are TRBV6-6 and TRBJ2-7, with 9 bases aligning to TRBD1. The source material was blood. Written as DNA, the CDR3 is TGTGCCAGCAGACCAATCGGGACAGGGAACGAGCAGTACTTC. Amino acids: CASRPIGTGNEQYF.